This T cell receptor beta chain was identified during a study of PD-1 blockade in mismatch repair-deficient tumors. In germline, CDR1 is SGHVS, CDR2 FNYEAQ. The CDR3 covers 17 residues. V shed 3 bases and J 4 bases; nucleotides not matched to a gene: 9. Here immunoSEQ multiplex PCR was the method, and the copy in TCRdb shows in-frame clones only, minus some. The sample carries about 63,000 clones, about 87% recorded once. The TCR sequence derives from an adult with mismatch repair-deficient cancer. This chain joins TRBV7-6 and TRBJ2-1, with 10 bases fitting TRBD1. Specimen: peripheral blood, collected 52 weeks after starting pembrolizumab. The CDR3 sequence is CASSLGEDRGQYNEQFF. CDR3 nucleotide sequence: TGTGCCAGCAGCTTGGGGGAAGACAGGGGGCAGTACAATGAGCAGTTCTTC.